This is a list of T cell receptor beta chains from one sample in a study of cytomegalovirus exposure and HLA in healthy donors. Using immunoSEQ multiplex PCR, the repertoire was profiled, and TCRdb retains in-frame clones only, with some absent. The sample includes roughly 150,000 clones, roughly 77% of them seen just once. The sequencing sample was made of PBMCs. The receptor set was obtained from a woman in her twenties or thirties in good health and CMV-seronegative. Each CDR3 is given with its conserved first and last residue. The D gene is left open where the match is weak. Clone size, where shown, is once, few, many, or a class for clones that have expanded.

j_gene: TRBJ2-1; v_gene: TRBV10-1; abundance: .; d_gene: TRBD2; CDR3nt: TGCGCCAGCAGTGAAGTAAGATCGGATCGCGGGAGGTTCAATGAGCAGTTCTTC; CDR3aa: CASSEVRSDRGRFNEQFF
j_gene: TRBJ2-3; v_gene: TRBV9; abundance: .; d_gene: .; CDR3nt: TGTGCCAGCAGCGTAGGTCTCGGGGGGCCTAGCACAGATACGCAGTATTTT; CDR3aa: CASSVGLGGPSTDTQYF
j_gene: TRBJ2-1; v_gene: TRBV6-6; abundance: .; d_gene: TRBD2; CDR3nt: TGTGCCAGCAGGCTCACTAGCGGGACCTACAATGAGCAGTTCTTC; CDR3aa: CASRLTSGTYNEQFF
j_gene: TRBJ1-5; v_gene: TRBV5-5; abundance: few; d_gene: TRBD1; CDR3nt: TGTGCCAGCAGCTGGACAGGGCGGGAGCCCCAGCATTTT; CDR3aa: CASSWTGREPQHF
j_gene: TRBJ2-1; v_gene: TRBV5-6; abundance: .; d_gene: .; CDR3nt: TGTGCCAGCAGCCCTGGGGTAGGGGCTTTAGGGACTTACAATGAGCAGTTCTTC; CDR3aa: CASSPGVGALGTYNEQFF
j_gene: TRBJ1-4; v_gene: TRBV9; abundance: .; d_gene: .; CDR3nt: TGTGCCAGCAGCGTAGCTAACAGGGCGCGGACCCCTGCAACTAATGAAAAACTGTTTTTT; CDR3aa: CASSVANRARTPATNEKLFF
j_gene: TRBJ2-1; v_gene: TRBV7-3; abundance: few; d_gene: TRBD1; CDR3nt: TGTGCCAGCAGCCCCGGACAGGTTGATGAGCAGTTCTTC; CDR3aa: CASSPGQVDEQFF
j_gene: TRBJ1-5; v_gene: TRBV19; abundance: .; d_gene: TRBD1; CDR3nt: TGTGCCAGTAGTCTCCTCCAGGGGGATACTAGCAATCAGCCCCAGCATTTT; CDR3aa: CASSLLQGDTSNQPQHF
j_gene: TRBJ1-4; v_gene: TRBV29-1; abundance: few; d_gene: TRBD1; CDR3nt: TGCAGCGTTGGAAACGGACAGGCTAGGGATGAAAAACTGTTTTTT; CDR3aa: CSVGNGQARDEKLFF
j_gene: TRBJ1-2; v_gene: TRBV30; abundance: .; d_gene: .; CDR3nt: TGTGCCTGGAGTGTAAACAGGGCGGACGGCTACACCTTC; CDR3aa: CAWSVNRADGYTF
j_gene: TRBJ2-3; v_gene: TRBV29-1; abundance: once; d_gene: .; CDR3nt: TGCAGCGTTGAAAAGGTTCAGGGGCTTCGCACAGATACGCAGTATTTT; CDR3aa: CSVEKVQGLRTDTQYF
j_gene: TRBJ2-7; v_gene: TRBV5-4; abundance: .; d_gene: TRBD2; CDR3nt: TGTGCCAGCAGCCGGGGAGGGAGCTCCTACGAGCAGTACTTC; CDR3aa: CASSRGGSSYEQYF
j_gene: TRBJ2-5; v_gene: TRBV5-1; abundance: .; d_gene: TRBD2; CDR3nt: TGCGCCAGCAGCGCGACTAGCGAGGGATCCCAAGAGACCCAGTACTTC; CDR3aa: CASSATSEGSQETQYF
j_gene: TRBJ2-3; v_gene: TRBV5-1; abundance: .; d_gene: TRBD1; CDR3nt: TGCGCCAGCAGCTCGGACAGGGGGCGCCGCGCAGATACGCAGTATTTT; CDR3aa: CASSSDRGRRADTQYF
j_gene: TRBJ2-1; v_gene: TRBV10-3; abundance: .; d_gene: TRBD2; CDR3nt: TGTGCCATCAGTAGCGGGGGGTCCTCCTACAATGAGCAGTTCTTC; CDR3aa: CAISSGGSSYNEQFF
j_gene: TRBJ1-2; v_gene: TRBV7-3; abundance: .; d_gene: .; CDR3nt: TGTGCCAGCAGCCGGGACTCCCGGGCTAACTATGGCTACACCTTC; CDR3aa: CASSRDSRANYGYTF
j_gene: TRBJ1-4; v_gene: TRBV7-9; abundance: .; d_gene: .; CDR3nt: TGTTCCAGCAGCTTACTCCAGGAAAAACTGTTTTTT; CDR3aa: CSSSLLQEKLFF
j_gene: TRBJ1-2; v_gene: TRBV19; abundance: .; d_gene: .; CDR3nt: TGTGCCAGTAGTATGGTGCACGTTCGGACACCCACCGCGTATGGCTACACCTTC; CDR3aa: CASSMVHVRTPTAYGYTF
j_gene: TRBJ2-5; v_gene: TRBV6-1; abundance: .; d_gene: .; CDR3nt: TGTGCCAGCCGTGCGGAGACCCAGTACTTC; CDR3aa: CASRAETQYF
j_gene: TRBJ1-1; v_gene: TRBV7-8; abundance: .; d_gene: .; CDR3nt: TGTGCCAGCAGTCAGGCGAGGGACACTGAAGCTTTCTTT; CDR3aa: CASSQARDTEAFF
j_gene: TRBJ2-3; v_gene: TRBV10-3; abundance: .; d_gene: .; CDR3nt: TGTGCCATCAGTGAGGGCAGGGGAAGGGGGACAGATACGCAGTATTTT; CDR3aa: CAISEGRGRGTDTQYF
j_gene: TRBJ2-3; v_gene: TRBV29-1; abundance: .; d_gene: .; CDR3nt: TGCAGCGTTGTGGGGGGTTTGACAGATACGCAGTATTTT; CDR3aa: CSVVGGLTDTQYF
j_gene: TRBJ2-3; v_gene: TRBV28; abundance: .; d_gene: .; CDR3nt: TGTGCCAGCAGTTCCCTGGATACGCAGTATTTT; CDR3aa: CASSSLDTQYF
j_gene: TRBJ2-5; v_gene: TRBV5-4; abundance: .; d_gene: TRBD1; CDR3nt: TGTGCCAGCAGCCAGGGACAGCAAGAGACCCAGTACTTC; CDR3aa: CASSQGQQETQYF
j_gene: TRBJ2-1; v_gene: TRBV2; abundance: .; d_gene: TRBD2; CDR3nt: TGTGCCAGCAAGGTCGGGGTTCTACTAGCGGAGTCCTACAATGAGCAGTTCTTC; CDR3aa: CASKVGVLLAESYNEQFF
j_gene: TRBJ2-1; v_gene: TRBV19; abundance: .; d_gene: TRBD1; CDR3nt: TGTGCCAGTAGTAGGGACAGCTCCTACAATGAGCAGTTCTTC; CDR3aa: CASSRDSSYNEQFF
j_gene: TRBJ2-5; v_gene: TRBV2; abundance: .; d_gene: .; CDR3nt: TGTGCCAGCAGTTTCGAGTCCGGAGGAGGAGAGACCCAGTACTTC; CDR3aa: CASSFESGGGETQYF
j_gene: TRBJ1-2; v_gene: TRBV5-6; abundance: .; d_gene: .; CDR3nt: TGTGCCAGCAGCGGCCATTACGCCACCTTC; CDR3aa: CASSGHYATF
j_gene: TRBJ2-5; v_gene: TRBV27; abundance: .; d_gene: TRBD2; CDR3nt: TGTGCCAGCAGTTTATCTGGGACTAGTATTCAAGAGACCCAGTACTTC; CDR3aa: CASSLSGTSIQETQYF
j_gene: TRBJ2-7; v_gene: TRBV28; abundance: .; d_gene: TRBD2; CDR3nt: TGTGCCAGCAGTTTATGGCTAGCGGGATCGGGCGAGCAGTACTTC; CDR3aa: CASSLWLAGSGEQYF
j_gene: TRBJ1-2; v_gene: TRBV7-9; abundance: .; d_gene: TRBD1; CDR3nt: TGTGCCAGCAGCCCTAAAGGGGGACAGGGCTATGGCTACACCTTC; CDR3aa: CASSPKGGQGYGYTF
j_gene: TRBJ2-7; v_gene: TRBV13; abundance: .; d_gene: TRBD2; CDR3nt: TGTGCCAGCAGCGCTAACCGACTAGCGGGTACCTACGAGCAGTACTTC; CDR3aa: CASSANRLAGTYEQYF
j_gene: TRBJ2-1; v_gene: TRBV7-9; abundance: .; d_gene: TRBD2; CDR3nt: TGTGCCAGCAGCGCCCAGGGGACTAGCGGATCTGAGCAGTTCTTC; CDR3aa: CASSAQGTSGSEQFF
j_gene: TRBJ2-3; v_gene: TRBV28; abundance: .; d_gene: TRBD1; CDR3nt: TGTGCCAGCAGTTTAGTTCAGGGGGTCGGTCCTCCAGATACGCAGTATTTT; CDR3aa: CASSLVQGVGPPDTQYF
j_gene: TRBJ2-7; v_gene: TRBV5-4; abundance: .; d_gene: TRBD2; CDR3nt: TGTGCCAGCAGCGGACTAGCGGGAGGGCCCTCGGAGCAGTACTTC; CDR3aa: CASSGLAGGPSEQYF
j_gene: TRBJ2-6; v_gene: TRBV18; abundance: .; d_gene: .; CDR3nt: TGTGCCAGCTCACCACCGCTGAGCTCTGGGGCCAACGTCCTGACTTTC; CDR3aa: CASSPPLSSGANVLTF
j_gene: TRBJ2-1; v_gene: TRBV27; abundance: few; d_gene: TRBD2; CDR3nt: TGTGCCAGCAGCACCTGGGGAACCGGGACTAGCGCCTACAATGAGCAGTTCTTC; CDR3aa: CASSTWGTGTSAYNEQFF
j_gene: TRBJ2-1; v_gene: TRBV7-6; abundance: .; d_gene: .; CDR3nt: TGTGCCAGCAGCCTAGATGGGGCCGTCGGGCTGTCTATGGACAATGAGCAGTTCTTC; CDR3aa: CASSLDGAVGLSMDNEQFF